These 9 T cell receptor beta chains were sequenced from one sample in a study of blood T cell repertoires in COVID-19. The repertoire was sequenced with immunoSEQ multiplex PCR; TCRdb's copy has only in-frame clones and lacks some. There are about 170,000 clones in the sample; over 65% occur only once, and around 4.8% lies in the top ten. Sequences were obtained from PBMCs or T cells enriched from blood (not recorded which). These receptor sequences come from a woman between 45 and 60 years old who had recovered from COVID-19.

This clone is a singleton in its sample. V and J are TRBV7-9 and TRBJ1-4, with D maybe TRBD1 (5 bases). Germline-derived CDR1 and CDR2 are SEHNR and FQNEAQ (reference sequence). V shed 7 bases and J shed 8 bases, with 14 bases lying between them. This CDR3 region has 13 residues. As DNA, the CDR3 is TGTGCCAGCAAGCCTCTGGGGCGAGAAAAACTGTTTTTT. Amino acids: CASKPLGREKLFF.

V gene TRBV7-2 combines with J gene TRBJ2-6; possibly TRBD1 for D (5 bases). Germline V gives CDR1 SGHTA, CDR2 FQGNSA. This CDR3 comprises 15 residues. V shed 3 bases and J shed 2 bases, with 8 bases lying between them. CDR3 amino acids: CASSFRVTGANVLTF. As DNA, the CDR3 is TGTGCCAGCAGCTTCAGGGTAACTGGGGCCAACGTCCTGACTTTC.

The chain carries TRBV4-1 and TRBJ1-6; maybe TRBD1 (5 bases). This CDR3 is built from 13 residues. Germline values: CDR1 MGHRA, CDR2 YSYEKL. V was cut by 4 bases and J by 6 bases, with 7 bases left in between. CDR3 bases: TGCGCCAGCAGCCGGGACTTTAATTCACCCCTCCACTTT. It encodes CASSRDFNSPLHF.

The V and J genes are TRBV4-1 and TRBJ1-2; D unresolved. CDR1 is MGHRA, CDR2 YSYEKL, per germline. The CDR3 has 15 amino acids. V lost 3 bases and J 8 bases, leaving 19 bases between the germline ends. The DNA of the CDR3 is TGCGCCAGCAGCCAGCCGGAGGGAAAAGTGTTGGGCTACACCTTC. Its translation is CASSQPEGKVLGYTF.

The chain uses TRBV7-9 and TRBJ2-1, with D possibly TRBD2 on 6 matching bases. The V and J ends lost 5 bases and 0 bases respectively, with 20 bases between them. The germline V gene has CDR1 SEHNR and CDR2 FQNEAQ (reference sequence). The CDR3 runs to 18 residues. The CDR3 protein is CASSPGVDGRDSYNEQFF. The CDR3 nucleotides are TGTGCCAGCAGCCCGGGGGTCGACGGTCGTGACTCCTACAATGAGCAGTTCTTC.

A single count supports this clone. As DNA, the CDR3 is TGTGCCAGCAGTAAGAAACGGGACAGGAAATTCTGGGGGGCCAACGTCCTGACTTTC. Protein sequence: CASSKKRDRKFWGANVLTF. This chain links TRBV28 with TRBJ2-6; 8 bases line up with TRBD1. The V segment lost 5 bases and the J segment 4 bases; nucleotides outside the gene matches: 16. In germline, CDR1 is MDHEN, CDR2 SYDVKM. The CDR3 has 19 amino acids. The whole variable domain, filled in from reference TRBV28 and TRBJ2-6, reads DVKVTQSSRYLVKRTGEKVFLECVQDMDHENMFWYRQDPGLGLRLIYFSYDVKMKEKGDIPEGYSVSREKKERFSLILESASTNQTSMYLCASSKKRDRKFWGANVLTFGAGSRLTVL.

This chain joins TRBV7-9 and TRBJ1-2; 7 bases are a match to TRBD1. Germline CDR1 is SEHNR and CDR2 is FQNEAQ (reference sequence). Unmatched junction bases numbered 13, after V lost 5 bases and J lost 1 base. CDR3 length: 17 amino acids. CDR3 coding DNA: TGTGCCAGCAGCCCAGGGGGTCTCTCCCCCCTTAACTATGGCTACACCTTC. It is translated as CASSPGGLSPLNYGYTF.

This chain connects TRBV12-3 or TRBV12-4 to TRBJ1-1; D is uncertain. Trimming removed 7 bases from V and 11 bases from J, with 14 bases in between. The CDR3 extends over 11 amino acids. CDR3 nucleotides: TGTGCCAGCACTAACCGAGGGTCGGCTTTCTTT. Translated, it gives CASTNRGSAFF.

The genes are TRBV10-2 and TRBJ1-1; D is unclear. V lost 4 bases and J lost 3, with 6 bases in between. CDR3 length: 12 amino acids. Germline CDR1 WSHSY, CDR2 SAAADI. The CDR3 nucleotides read TGCGCCAGCAGTGGAGGGTACACTGAAGCTTTCTTT. It specifies CASSGGYTEAFF.